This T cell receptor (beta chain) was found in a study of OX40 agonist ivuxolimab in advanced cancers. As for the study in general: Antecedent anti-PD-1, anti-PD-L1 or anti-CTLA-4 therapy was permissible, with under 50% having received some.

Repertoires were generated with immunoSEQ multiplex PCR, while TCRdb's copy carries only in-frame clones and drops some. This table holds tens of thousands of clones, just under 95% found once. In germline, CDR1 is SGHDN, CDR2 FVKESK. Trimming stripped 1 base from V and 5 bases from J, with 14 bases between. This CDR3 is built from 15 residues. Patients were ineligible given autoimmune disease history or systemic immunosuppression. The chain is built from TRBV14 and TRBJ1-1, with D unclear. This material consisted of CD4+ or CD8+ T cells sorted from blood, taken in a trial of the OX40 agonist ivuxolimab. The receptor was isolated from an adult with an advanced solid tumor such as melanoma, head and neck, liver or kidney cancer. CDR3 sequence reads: CASSQVHRRQTEAFF. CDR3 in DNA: TGTGCCAGCAGCCAAGTTCACCGCCGGCAGACTGAAGCTTTCTTT.